This T cell receptor (beta chain) was profiled in a study of T-cell reconstitution after alpha-beta-depleted transplantation in children. As it was prepared, the TCRbeta library received unique molecular identifiers. A single record per CDR3 protein comes from TCRdb applying MiXCR to the PCR reads. The sample consists of roughly 570,000 distinct CDR3 sequences, over 20% of them appearing once. This clonotype was seen a few times. Antigen: not known. Study-level results: Where some patients showed high TCRbeta diversity at day 60, it came from recipient T cells and thymic progenitors that had survived. Expanded graft clones numbering several hundred reportedly gave rise to alpha-beta T cells about two months after transplant. One year after transplant, T-cell counts and diversity came mostly from newly produced T cells.

This sample comprised PBMCs, obtained before TCRalphabeta/CD19-depleted stem cell transplant. The TCR comes from a boy younger than two with Wiskott-Aldrich syndrome, due to receive a stem cell transplant.

Here the CDR3 reads CASSDLAGGPIRETQYF. For the CDR3, the DNA is TGTGCCAGCAGTGATCTAGCGGGAGGGCCTATTCGGGAGACCCAGTACTTC. The chain carries TRBV6-1 and TRBJ2-5; 12 positions agree with TRBD2. The CDR3 covers 17 residues. Trimming removed 3 bases from V and 5 bases from J; junction bases left unmatched: 10. Germline V CDR1 and CDR2: MNHNS, SASEGT.